Below, 10 T cell receptor beta chains from the same sample are listed, as sequenced in a study of cytomegalovirus exposure and HLA in healthy donors. The PCR had 60 Vbeta and 13 Jbeta primers. Using immunoSEQ multiplex PCR, the repertoire was profiled, and TCRdb retains in-frame clones only, with some absent. Found here are roughly 100,000 clones, about 85% of them singletons; the top ten hold more than 3%. Sequenced sample: PBMCs. Receptors were obtained from a female donor in good health and CMV-seropositive.

CDR3 sequence reads: CASGPTTEAFF. The CDR3 coding sequence is TGTGCCAGCGGGCCTACGACTGAAGCTTTCTTT. The chain employs TRBV6-1 and TRBJ1-1; the D is unclear. This CDR3 has 11 amino acids. The V gene lost 8 bases and the J gene lost 5 bases, with 9 bases spanning the gap. Germline V lookup: CDR1 MNHNS, CDR2 SASEGT.

V gene TRBV5-6 combines with J gene TRBJ2-7; TRBD1 agrees at 12 bases. The junction had 14 bases not matched to a gene; V was cut back by 4 bases and J by 6 bases. The CDR3 length is 17 residues. CDR1 SGHDT and CDR2 YYEEEE come from the germline V gene. The CDR3: CASSLGDRGRLRGEQYF. CDR3 nucleotide sequence: TGTGCCAGCAGCCTGGGGGACAGGGGGCGCCTTAGAGGCGAGCAGTACTTC.

The J gene is TRBJ1-1, the V gene TRBV4-1, with D tentatively TRBD1 (6 bases). This CDR3 has 15 residues. The germline V gene has CDR1 MGHRA and CDR2 YSYEKL. V was cut by 1 base and J by 1 base, with 10 bases left in between. This chain's CDR3 is CASSQGRGGNTEAFF. CDR3 sequence (DNA): TGCGCCAGCAGCCAAGGCCGAGGGGGGAACACTGAAGCTTTCTTT.

The chain carries TRBV6-1 and TRBJ2-7; D is possibly TRBD2 (5 bases). V lost 4 bases and J 1 base, leaving 26 bases between the germline ends. The germline V gene has CDR1 MNHNS and CDR2 SASEGT. This CDR3 has 19 residues. DNA of the CDR3: TGTGCCAGCAGTGCAATAAATCTCCAGCGGAGTGCACGGTCCTACGAGCAGTACTTC. This codes for CASSAINLQRSARSYEQYF.

This clone turned up a few times. The chain combines TRBV4-1 with TRBJ1-2; 7 bases line up with TRBD1. CDR3 length equals 14 residues. The V and J ends lost 1 base and 2 bases, in that order; junction bases with no gene match: 1. Germline V lookup: CDR1 MGHRA, CDR2 YSYEKL. DNA of the CDR3: TGCGCCAGCAGCCAAGGGGGACAGAACTATGGCTACACCTTC. Translated, it gives CASSQGGQNYGYTF.

The chain links TRBV5-1 to TRBJ1-2; tentative D call: TRBD1 (5 bases). The CDR3 runs 15 residues. Germline V gene lookup returns CDR1 SGHRS and CDR2 YFSETQ. V gave up 4 bases and J gave up 3 bases, with 16 bases separating them. CDR3 nucleotide sequence: TGCGCCAGCAGCATGTCTTTCAGGGCGGACTATGGCTACACCTTC. This encodes CASSMSFRADYGYTF.

J is TRBJ1-1 and V is TRBV27; 9 bases are shared with TRBD1. The germline gives CDR1 MNHEY, CDR2 SMNVEV (reference sequence). CDR3 length: 16 residues. The V gene end was trimmed by 6 bases and the J gene end by 4 bases; junction bases not matched to a gene: 12. The CDR3 reads CASSLVTGGGGTEAFF. The CDR3 DNA reads as TGTGCCAGCAGCCTAGTCACAGGGGGCGGGGGCACTGAAGCTTTCTTT.

This rearrangement joins TRBV5-1 to TRBJ1-1; 7 nucleotides align to TRBD1. Germline-derived CDR1 and CDR2 are SGHRS and YFSETQ. V lost 4 bases and J lost 1; bases outside the gene matches: 10. CDR3 length equals 16 residues. CDR3 in DNA: TGCGCCAGCAGCCGAACTCCCGGGACAGCGAACACTGAAGCTTTCTTT. Its protein is CASSRTPGTANTEAFF.

The chain carries TRBV7-9 and TRBJ2-7, with 9 bases lining up with TRBD1. Trimming removed 6 bases from V and 5 bases from J; junction bases left unmatched: 8. Germline loops: CDR1 SEHNR, CDR2 FQNEAQ (reference sequence). This CDR3 has 14 amino acids. The DNA of the CDR3 is TGTGCCAGCAGTCCCGGGACAGGGCCCCACGAGCAGTACTTC. Translation gives CASSPGTGPHEQYF.

The chain employs TRBV25-1 and TRBJ2-2, with 7 bases lining up with TRBD1. V lost 2 bases and J lost 6; bases outside the gene matches: 6. CDR1 is MGHDK, CDR2 SYGVNS, per germline. The length of the CDR3 is 15 residues. CDR3 bases: TGTGCCAGCAGTGAAAGTAAGGGGGCTGCCGGGGAGCTGTTTTTT. This gives the protein CASSESKGAAGELFF.